Sequencing of this T cell receptor beta chain was carried out in a study of T cell responses to AZD1222 COVID-19 vaccine. General study points: Increases in Spike-specific TCR breadth and depth were seen after two AZD1222 doses. It should be noted that donors were predominantly white British and more often female, and clonal diversity was possibly underestimated. Samples come after the peak T cell response, not at day 14. Seropositive AZD1222 recipients at baseline numbered only five or six.

In its sample, this clone was seen once. Its antigen remains unidentified. Clones were read by immunoSEQ multiplex PCR, and TCRdb kept only the in-frame ones, dropping some. This table holds fewer than 95,000 clones, approximately 91% found once. The sample was peripheral blood, taken 28 days after the second AZD1222 dose. This sequence was found in an adult who received the AZD1222 COVID-19 vaccine.

CDR3 sequence reads: CASRTTGPPYEQYF. The DNA for the CDR3 is TGTGCCAGCAGAACGACAGGGCCCCCCTACGAGCAGTACTTC. The V gene is TRBV2, the J gene TRBJ2-7, with TRBD1 matching 7 bases. Trimming cost V 6 bases and J 2 bases; bases outside gene matches: 7. This CDR3 has 14 amino acids. Germline V gene data show CDR1 as SNHLY and CDR2 as FYNNEI.